These 20 T cell receptor beta chains were sequenced from one sample in a study of blood T cell repertoires in COVID-19. Some clones are missing from TCRdb's copy, which holds only in-frame ones; the method was immunoSEQ multiplex PCR. This table holds over 150,000 clones, roughly 84% found once. Sequencing was carried out using peripheral blood. The receptors stem from a man between 60 and 70 years old with COVID-19, enrolled during active disease.

The rearrangement joins TRBV19 to TRBJ1-5; no firm D call. Germline V CDR1 and CDR2: LNHDA, SQIVND (reference sequence). There are 15 residues in the CDR3. The V end was cut by 5 bases, the J end by 3 bases, with 14 bases between. The CDR3 DNA reads as TGTGCCAGTAGTTTCGGGGTCGGATTCAATCAGCCCCAGCATTTT. Translation: CASSFGVGFNQPQHF.

The rearrangement links TRBV7-8 to TRBJ2-7, with a tentative D call TRBD2 (6 bases). The CDR3 is 13 residues long. The germline CDR1 and CDR2 sequences are SGHVS and FQNEAQ. The V gene lost 6 bases and the J gene lost 3 bases, with 12 bases spanning the gap. CDR3: CASRVREDYEQYF. In nucleotides, the CDR3 is TGTGCCAGCAGGGTGAGGGAGGACTACGAGCAGTACTTC. The full variable domain, with the rest looked up from reference TRBV7-8 and TRBJ2-7, is GAGVSQSPRYKVAKRGQDVALRCDPISGHVSLFWYQQALGQGPEFLTYFQNEAQLDKSGLPSDRFFAERPEGSVSTLKIQRTQQEDSAVYLCASRVREDYEQYFGPGTRLTVT.

The chain is built from TRBV4-3 and TRBJ2-1; 13 bases match TRBD2. The CDR3 has 16 residues. Germline CDR1 is LGHNA and CDR2 is YSLEER. With V trimmed by 4 bases and J by 8 bases, 8 bases remained unmatched. The CDR3: CASSRGTSGINDEQFF. CDR3 nucleotides: TGCGCCAGCAGCCGAGGGACTAGCGGGATTAATGATGAGCAGTTCTTC.

Concerning this clone itself: An end of the junction does not agree with germline; a read error may underlie this. The sample has other DNA sequences that encode this CDR3 too. The chain couples TRBV6-2 or TRBV6-3 to TRBJ1-1; D is perhaps TRBD1 (5 bases). From germline, CDR1 is MNHEY and CDR2 SVGEGT. The CDR3 is 14 residues long. CDR3 nucleotide sequence: TGTGCTAGCAGTTACATGGGAGGGGACACTGAAGCTTTCTTT. It codes for CASSYMGGDTEAFF.

The genes are TRBV19 and TRBJ1-5, with 7 bases matching TRBD1. The CDR3 has 16 amino acids. Germline V gene data show CDR1 as LNHDA and CDR2 as SQIVND (reference sequence). Losses at the gene ends were 2 bases for V and 0 bases for J; bases not matched to a gene: 4. The CDR3 nucleotides are TGTGCCAGTAGTATAATAAACAGGGGTAGCAATCAGCCCCAGCATTTT. It translates to CASSIINRGSNQPQHF.

The V gene is TRBV6-6, the J gene TRBJ1-1; tentatively, D is TRBD1 (6 bases). Germline V gene data show CDR1 as MNHNY and CDR2 as SVGAGI (reference sequence). This CDR3 comprises 13 residues. The V end lost 4 bases, the J end lost 8 bases, and 14 bases lay between the germline ends. CDR3 loop: CASSLQGTREAFF. The DNA of the CDR3 is TGTGCCAGCAGTTTGCAGGGGACGAGAGAAGCTTTCTTT.

This chain links TRBV28 with TRBJ1-5, with TRBD1 matching 12 bases. Unmatched junction bases numbered 13, after V lost 7 bases and J lost 6 bases. The CDR3 sequence is 17 residues long. Germline CDR1 reads MDHEN; CDR2 reads SYDVKM. The CDR3 DNA follows: TGTGCCAGCACCGATTTGGGACAGGGGGCCACGAGTCAGCCCCAGCATTTT. It codes for CASTDLGQGATSQPQHF. The entire variable domain, with the rest obtained from reference TRBV28 and TRBJ1-5, is as follows: DVKVTQSSRYLVKRTGEKVFLECVQDMDHENMFWYRQDPGLGLRLIYFSYDVKMKEKGDIPEGYSVSREKKERFSLILESASTNQTSMYLCASTDLGQGATSQPQHFGDGTRLSIL.

The rearrangement uses TRBV29-1 and TRBJ1-2; 7 bases fit TRBD1. Germline V lookup: CDR1 SQVTM, CDR2 ANQGSEA. The length of the CDR3 is 11 residues. The V gene end was trimmed by 7 bases and the J gene end by 4 bases; junction bases not matched to a gene: 3. The CDR3 here is CSAWDSYGYTF. The CDR3 nucleotides read TGCAGCGCATGGGACAGCTATGGCTACACCTTC. The full variable domain, with the rest looked up from reference TRBV29-1 and TRBJ1-2, is SAVISQKPSRDICQRGTSLTIQCQVDSQVTMMFWYRQQPGQSLTLIATANQGSEATYESGFVIDKFPISRPNLTFSTLTVSNMSPEDSSIYLCSAWDSYGYTFGSGTRLTVV.

This clone was seen only a few times. The chain has TRBV6-6 and TRBJ1-5, with 7 nucleotides matching TRBD1. V lost 6 bases and J lost 5; bases outside the gene matches: 4. Germline CDR1 is MNHNY and CDR2 is SVGAGI (reference sequence). The CDR3 contains 13 residues. This chain's CDR3 is CASRRQGDQPQHF. CDR3 bases: TGTGCCAGCAGGAGACAGGGAGATCAGCCCCAGCATTTT.

The chain joins TRBV9 to TRBJ1-5; 12 bases align to TRBD1. Germline V CDR1 and CDR2: SGDLS, YYNGEE. The ends lost 3 bases at V and 5 bases at J; junction bases unmatched: 3. The CDR3 spans 15 residues. CDR3 amino acids: CASSGGTGGDQPQHF. CDR3 nucleotide sequence: TGTGCCAGCAGCGGGGGGACAGGGGGCGATCAGCCCCAGCATTTT.

The chain links TRBV18 to TRBJ1-1, with D uncertain. Germline V gene lookup returns CDR1 KGHSH and CDR2 LQKENI. V gave up 2 bases and J gave up 0 bases, with 10 bases separating them. This CDR3 comprises 15 residues. The CDR3 coding sequence is TGTGCCAGCTCACCAGTAATAGATATGAACACTGAAGCTTTCTTT. It encodes CASSPVIDMNTEAFF.

This chain connects TRBV7-8 to TRBJ2-7; D remains ambiguous. The V end lost 5 bases, the J end lost 5 bases, and 13 bases lay between the germline ends. The CDR3 has 13 amino acids. Germline CDR1 SGHVS, CDR2 FQNEAQ. The CDR3 DNA follows: TGTGCCAGCAGCCCGCGGATTTTTAACGAGCAGTACTTC. It translates to CASSPRIFNEQYF.

The chain combines TRBV4-3 with TRBJ1-6, with a tentative D call TRBD1 (5 bases). CDR1 is LGHNA and CDR2 is YSLEER in the germline V gene. The CDR3 sequence is 15 residues long. Between the trimmed V and J ends, which lost 0 bases and 9 bases, there was a span of 12 bases. CDR3 nucleotides: TGCGCCAGCAGCCAAGATTGGGGCCCGGCTTCACCCCTCCACTTT. Protein: CASSQDWGPASPLHF.

The genes are TRBV29-1 and TRBJ1-1; no firm D call. CDR1 is SQVTM, CDR2 ANQGSEA, per germline. The CDR3 length is 12 residues. V lost 7 bases and J lost 3, with 12 bases in between. The CDR3 loop reads CSAREEYTEAFF. The CDR3 bases are TGCAGCGCACGGGAGGAATACACTGAAGCTTTCTTT.

J is TRBJ1-4 and V is TRBV6-5; possible D gene TRBD1, 5 bases. The CDR3 has 13 residues. Germline CDR1 is MNHEY and CDR2 is SVGAGI. V lost 11 bases, J lost 4 bases, and 14 bases lay in between. CDR3 sequence (DNA): TGTGCCGCTAAGGGGTTGAGTAATGAAAAACTGTTTTTT. Its protein product is CAAKGLSNEKLFF.

This clone was found once. One end of the junction does not line up with germline, which may come from a read error. The chain has TRBV29-1 and TRBJ1-2; TRBD1 matches 9 bases. The CDR3 is 13 residues long. CDR1 SQVTM and CDR2 ANQGSEA come from the germline V gene. The CDR3: CLGYGTGSDGYTF. The CDR3 coding sequence is TGTTTAGGGTACGGGACAGGGTCGGATGGCTACACCTTC.

The J gene is TRBJ1-5, the V gene TRBV24-1; the D gene is possibly TRBD1 (5 bases). Germline assignment: CDR1 KGHDR and CDR2 SFDVKD. The CDR3 is 16 residues long. Trimming left V 3 bases short and J 5 bases short, with 16 bases between. The CDR3, as DNA: TGTGCCACCAGTGATGGGGCGGGAGCCCGCGATCAGCCCCAGCATTTT. It codes for CATSDGAGARDQPQHF.

CDR3 in DNA: TGTGCCAGCAGTACTCGACACCTCCCTGGCTACACCTTC. Translating gives CASSTRHLPGYTF. The chain carries TRBV28 and TRBJ1-2; no definite D call. The V end was cut by 5 bases, the J end by 7 bases, with 14 bases between. This CDR3 is 13 amino acids long. Germline V CDR1 and CDR2: MDHEN, SYDVKM.

This chain uses TRBV7-2 with TRBJ1-5; D is perhaps TRBD1 (6 bases). This CDR3 is 17 amino acids long. From germline, CDR1 is SGHTA and CDR2 FQGNSA. Trimming removed 2 bases at V and 2 bases at J, with 16 bases between. CDR3 bases: TGTGCCAGCAGCTTATCAGCCGCTCAGGGGCGCAATCAGCCCCAGCATTTT. Translation: CASSLSAAQGRNQPQHF.

This chain joins TRBV18 and TRBJ2-5; D remains unclear. The V end was cut by 2 bases, the J end by 4 bases, with 11 bases between. Germline lookup yields CDR1 KGHSH and CDR2 LQKENI. The CDR3 consists of 14 residues. The CDR3, as DNA: TGTGCCAGCTCACCATTCGTGGTGGCAGAGACCCAGTACTTC. Translation: CASSPFVVAETQYF.